This note documents a single T cell receptor (beta chain) sequence. This sample is drawn from a study of technical replicates of blood from four donors. TCRdb's table, derived via immunoSEQ multiplex PCR, lists solely in-frame clones and lacks some. Of some 73,000 clones in the sample, roughly 90% were seen once. CDR1 is GTSNPN, CDR2 SVGIG, per germline (reference sequence). This CDR3 is built from 12 residues. The receptor comes from a human donor in good health. Some clones in this sample may be carry-over from other donors' samples. The specimen was PBMCs. The chain combines TRBV30 with TRBJ2-3; D may be TRBD1 (5 bases). Here the CDR3 DNA reads TGTGCGAGGCAGGGCTACACAGATACGCAGTATTTT. Its translation is CARQGYTDTQYF.